These 30 T cell receptor beta chains were all obtained from the same sample, sequenced in a study of CD8 T cells in Susac syndrome. About 0.5 to 1 ug RNA was reverse transcribed with random hexamers. TCRdb independently ran MiXCR on the immunoSEQ multiplex PCR reads; one entry per CDR3 protein. Of 200,000 to 250,000 distinct CDR3 sequences listed, 95% are singletons. The sequencing sample was made of CD4+ T cells from PBMCs. The receptors shown here come from a human donor with multiple sclerosis.

The chain recombines TRBV23-1 with TRBJ2-4, with 9 bases that match TRBD2. TRBV23-1 is noted as an ORF with a role that remains uncertain. With 8 bases clipped from V and 0 bases from J, the junction kept 5 bases outside the gene matches. This CDR3 is 15 amino acids long. CDR3 residues: CASGWTSEAKNIQYF. Written as DNA, the CDR3 is TGCGCCAGCGGTTGGACTAGCGAAGCCAAAAACATTCAGTACTTC.

This rearrangement joins TRBV27 to TRBJ2-1; 14 nucleotides line up with TRBD2. J lost 7 bases, V lost 5 bases, and 4 bases had no gene match. CDR1 is MNHEY, CDR2 SMNVEV, per germline (reference sequence). The CDR3 is made up of 15 amino acids. CDR3 region: CASSLRTSGGNEQFF. The CDR3 DNA follows: TGTGCCAGCAGTCTACGGACTAGCGGGGGGAATGAGCAGTTCTTC.

The V and J genes are TRBV20-1 and TRBJ2-3; 12 nucleotides agree with TRBD1. The J segment lost 2 bases and the V segment lost 5 bases, leaving 8 bases of the junction unmatched. This CDR3 region has 16 residues. The germline CDR1 and CDR2 sequences are DFQATT and SNEGSKA (reference sequence). The CDR3 sequence is CSARNPGQGATDTQYF. The DNA of the CDR3 is TGCAGTGCTCGAAACCCGGGACAGGGGGCCACAGATACGCAGTATTTT.

The chain combines TRBV5-1 with TRBJ1-1; TRBD1 matches at 7 bases. The CDR3 sequence is 15 residues long. The V segment lost 4 bases and the J segment 5 bases; nucleotides outside the gene matches: 11. Germline V gene sequence: CDR1 SGHRS, CDR2 YFSETQ. CDR3 nucleotide sequence: TGCGCCAGCAGCGGTTCGACAGGGCGCGGGACTGAAGCTTTCTTT. Translation gives CASSGSTGRGTEAFF.

This CDR3 reads CASSLGTAGGYEQYF. CDR3 DNA sequence: TGTGCCAGCAGCTTAGGTACGGCAGGGGGCTACGAGCAGTACTTC. The chain uses TRBV7-9 and TRBJ2-7; 7 nucleotides align to TRBD1. The length of the CDR3 is 15 residues. The J segment lost 3 bases and the V segment lost 1 base, leaving 6 bases of the junction unmatched. Germline V lookup: CDR1 SEHNR, CDR2 FQNEAQ (reference sequence).

The chain is built from TRBV20-1 and TRBJ1-1; D unresolved. This CDR3 has 12 amino acids. Trimming cost V 2 bases and J 1 base, with 5 bases left between them. Germline V gives CDR1 DFQATT, CDR2 SNEGSKA (reference sequence). The CDR3 is CSARQSNTEAFF. DNA for the CDR3: TGCAGTGCTAGACAATCGAACACTGAAGCTTTCTTT.

The sample holds one count of this clonotype. The chain has TRBV20-1 and TRBJ1-1, with D perhaps matching TRBD1 (6 bases). Germline CDR1 DFQATT, CDR2 SNEGSKA (reference sequence). CDR3 length: 13 amino acids. Trimming shortened V by 5 bases and J by 5 bases, and 15 bases separated the two germline ends. The DNA of the CDR3 is TGCAGTGCTCCATTACAGGGAAGGACTGAAGCTTTCTTT. The encoded protein is CSAPLQGRTEAFF.

The genes are TRBV20-1 and TRBJ2-1; 7 nucleotides agree with TRBD1. V gave up 5 bases and J gave up 6 bases; unmatched junction bases: 13. The CDR3 is made up of 15 amino acids. CDR1 and CDR2 from the germline V gene are DFQATT and SNEGSKA (reference sequence). CDR3 nucleotide sequence: TGCAGTGCTCTACCCTTTGACAGGGCTGCCAATGAGCAGTTCTTC. It yields the protein CSALPFDRAANEQFF.

Points on this clonotype: Compared with germline, one end of the junction differs, possibly owing to a read error. The CDR3 loop is CASGLDSSYEQYF. For the CDR3, the DNA is TGTGCCAGCGGTTTAGACAGCTCCTACGAGCAGTACTTC. V usage is TRBV27 and J usage is TRBJ2-7; weak D call: TRBD1 (5 bases). Germline V gene data show CDR1 as MNHEY and CDR2 as SMNVEV (reference sequence). CDR3 length: 13 residues.

This chain links TRBV28 with TRBJ2-7; D not certain. CDR3 length equals 11 residues. V was shortened by 3 bases and J by 6 bases, with 6 bases between the two germline ends. Germline V CDR1 and CDR2: MDHEN, SYDVKM. CDR3 protein: CASSFRFEQYF. CDR3 in DNA: TGTGCCAGCAGTTTTAGATTCGAGCAGTACTTC.

The chain links TRBV5-1 to TRBJ2-1; D is unclear. The germline gives CDR1 SGHRS, CDR2 YFSETQ. CDR3 length equals 13 residues. The V end lost 0 bases, the J end lost 8 bases, and 9 bases lay between the germline ends. In DNA form, the CDR3 reads TGCGCCAGCAGCTTGGAACGTGCCCATGAGCAGTTCTTC. Its translation is CASSLERAHEQFF.

V and J are TRBV19 and TRBJ2-6; D is possibly TRBD1 (5 bases). Germline loops: CDR1 LNHDA, CDR2 SQIVND (reference sequence). The V gene lost 0 bases and the J gene lost 2 bases, with 11 bases spanning the gap. The CDR3 totals 17 residues. CDR3 in DNA: TGTGCCAGTAGTATAGATATTCGACAGACTGGGGCCAACGTCCTGACTTTC. Amino acid sequence: CASSIDIRQTGANVLTF.

This chain connects TRBV29-1 to TRBJ2-5; possibly TRBD1 or TRBD2 for D (5 bases each). Germline V gene sequence: CDR1 SQVTM, CDR2 ANQGSEA. With 6 bases removed from V and 5 bases from J, the gap between germline ends came to 10 bases. CDR3 length: 11 residues. The CDR3 loop reads CSVRGAETQYF. The CDR3 DNA reads as TGCAGCGTGAGGGGAGCTGAGACCCAGTACTTC.

The rearrangement uses TRBV29-1 and TRBJ1-1, with 7 bases fitting TRBD1. V was clipped by 1 base and J by 4 bases; unmatched bases: 6. From germline, CDR1 is SQVTM and CDR2 ANQGSEA. The CDR3 totals 14 residues. The DNA for the CDR3 is TGCAGCGTTGAAGCCGACAGGGCGAGCACTGAAGCTTTCTTT. Translating gives CSVEADRASTEAFF.

The chain is built from TRBV2 and TRBJ2-2; the match to TRBD2 covers 13 bases. V was pared by 6 bases and J by 5 bases, with 9 bases of the junction left unmatched. The CDR3 spans 17 residues. Germline lookup yields CDR1 SNHLY and CDR2 FYNNEI. The CDR3 sequence is CASRERTSGSSTGELFF. The CDR3 DNA sequence: TGTGCCAGCAGGGAGCGGACTAGCGGGAGTTCTACCGGGGAGCTGTTTTTT.

This chain joins TRBV30 and TRBJ2-1; 11 positions agree with TRBD2. The CDR3 extends over 15 amino acids. Per germline, CDR1 GTSNPN and CDR2 SVGIG (reference sequence). The trim removed 4 bases at V and 3 bases at J, leaving 5 bases unmatched. CDR3 in DNA: TGTGCCTGGATAACTAGCGGGGGACACTACAATGAGCAGTTCTTC. Translation gives CAWITSGGHYNEQFF.

The V gene is TRBV4-1, the J gene TRBJ2-3, with 8 bases matching TRBD2. V was pared by 4 bases and J by 0 bases, with 6 bases of the junction left unmatched. Germline assignment: CDR1 MGHRA and CDR2 YSYEKL. The CDR3 loop spans 16 amino acids. CDR3 loop: CASSLTGGQSTDTQYF. The CDR3 DNA reads as TGCGCCAGCAGCCTGACGGGGGGGCAGAGCACAGATACGCAGTATTTT.

The chain joins TRBV29-1 to TRBJ2-1, with D perhaps TRBD2 (8 bases). Germline V lookup: CDR1 SQVTM, CDR2 ANQGSEA. The V end was cut by 4 bases, the J end by 7 bases, with 29 bases between. The CDR3 consists of 18 residues. CDR3 coding DNA: TGCAGCGTTGGATGGAGAGGCAGGGGGACTAGTAAGGAAAATGAGCAGTTCTTC. This sequence encodes CSVGWRGRGTSKENEQFF.

This chain uses TRBV3-1 with TRBJ2-7, with TRBD1 matching 10 bases. This CDR3 has 15 residues. V shed 4 bases, J shed 6 bases, and the junction held 9 bases outside the gene matches. Germline values: CDR1 LGHDT, CDR2 YNNKEL (reference sequence). The CDR3 loop reads CASSRRGTGVTEQYF. The CDR3 DNA reads TGTGCCAGCAGCCGGAGGGGGACAGGGGTAACCGAGCAGTACTTC.

The chain couples TRBV24-1 to TRBJ2-1; 9 bases map to TRBD2. CDR3 size: 13 residues. Germline CDR1 KGHDR, CDR2 SFDVKD. J lost 8 bases, V lost 9 bases, and 7 bases had no gene match. The CDR3 region has the DNA TGTGCCACCGGTAGCGGGAGTCTCTATGAGCAGTTCTTC. This codes for CATGSGSLYEQFF.

J is TRBJ2-5 and V is TRBV27, with D perhaps assigned TRBD1 or TRBD2 (5 bases each). V dropped 5 bases and J dropped 6 bases, with 16 bases sitting between them. The germline V gene encodes CDR1 MNHEY and CDR2 SMNVEV (reference sequence). The CDR3 spans 14 residues. The CDR3 sequence is CASSAGVGVQTQYF. The CDR3 bases are TGTGCCAGCAGTGCGGGCGTGGGGGTCCAGACCCAGTACTTC.

The chain joins TRBV28 to TRBJ1-5, with TRBD1 matching over 7 bases. V shed 4 bases, J shed 2 bases, and the junction held 5 bases outside the gene matches. Germline assignment: CDR1 MDHEN and CDR2 SYDVKM. This CDR3 is built from 15 residues. The CDR3 DNA is TGTGCCAGCAGTTCCTTAACAGGGGGCAATCAGCCCCAGCATTTT. Amino acids: CASSSLTGGNQPQHF.

The chain carries TRBV4-1 and TRBJ1-2; a weak D match, TRBD1 (6 bases). The CDR3 is 11 residues long. In germline, CDR1 is MGHRA, CDR2 YSYEKL. V lost 4 bases, J lost 8 bases, and 8 bases lay in between. The CDR3 spells CASSRDRGYTF. The CDR3 bases are TGCGCCAGCAGCCGTGACAGGGGCTACACCTTC.

The rearrangement uses TRBV12-3 or TRBV12-4 and TRBJ2-3, with D possibly matching TRBD1 (6 bases). The V gene lost 6 bases and the J gene lost 7 bases, with 11 bases spanning the gap. This CDR3 contains 12 residues. The chain's CDR3 is CASSYTGYTQYF. Written as DNA, the CDR3 is TGTGCCAGCAGCTATACAGGGTATACGCAGTATTTT.

The count of this clonotype is one. The CDR3: CASSSFSGYTF. CDR3 coding DNA: TGTGCCAGCAGTAGTTTCTCTGGCTACACCTTC. The chain employs TRBV28 and TRBJ1-2; the D is unclear. There are 11 residues in the CDR3. Germline CDR1 MDHEN, CDR2 SYDVKM. The V gene lost 5 bases and the J gene lost 7 bases, with 8 bases spanning the gap.

The genes are TRBV29-1 and TRBJ2-5; possibly TRBD1 for D (6 bases). V dropped 3 bases and J dropped 5 bases, with 16 bases sitting between them. This CDR3 comprises 14 residues. The V gene's germline CDR1 is SQVTM and CDR2 ANQGSEA. The chain's CDR3 is CSVDQAGVRETQYF. The CDR3 nucleotides read TGCAGCGTTGATCAGGCAGGGGTAAGGGAGACCCAGTACTTC.

This clonotype was picked up one time. The rearrangement joins TRBV12-3 or TRBV12-4 to TRBJ2-1; D unresolved. The CDR3 sequence is 13 residues long. V was clipped by 6 bases and J by 0 bases, with 6 bases between them. The chain's CDR3 is CASRTLSYNEQFF. The CDR3, as DNA: TGTGCCAGCAGGACTCTCTCCTACAATGAGCAGTTCTTC.

The chain has TRBV3-1 and TRBJ1-6, with D hard to call. CDR1 is LGHDT and CDR2 is YNNKEL in the germline V gene (reference sequence). The CDR3 is 12 amino acids. V lost 1 base, J lost 8 bases, and 3 bases lay in between. The CDR3 DNA reads as TGTGCCAGCAGCCAAGGGGATTCACCCCTCCACTTT. Protein product: CASSQGDSPLHF.

The chain links TRBV29-1 to TRBJ1-1; tentatively, D is TRBD1 (6 bases). The germline V and J ends were trimmed by 7 bases and 0 bases, with 12 bases remaining between them. The CDR3 covers 13 residues. In germline, CDR1 is SQVTM, CDR2 ANQGSEA. CDR3 in DNA: TGCAGCGGAACCAGGGGACTGAACACTGAAGCTTTCTTT. Encoded protein: CSGTRGLNTEAFF.

The chain uses TRBV7-9 and TRBJ2-5; TRBD2 is a possible D gene (5 bases). There are 13 residues in the CDR3. Trimming stripped 6 bases from V and 2 bases from J, with 10 bases between. Germline V gene sequence: CDR1 SEHNR, CDR2 FQNEAQ (reference sequence). CDR3 sequence (DNA): TGTGCCAGCAGTCCCCGAGGGCAAGAGACCCAGTACTTC. This translates into CASSPRGQETQYF.